The sample holds a few counts of the clone carrying this T cell receptor (beta chain). In the original workflow: Counts of nucleated cells, estimated from reference gene primer amplification, were obtained. Libraries were prepared by immunoSEQ multiplex PCR; TCRdb keeps only in-frame clonotypes and omits some of them. The D gene and trimming were derived from the DNA, and the V and J assignments and clone size from that table. The sample consists of 50,000 to 55,000 clones, 65% to 90% of them appearing once. The sample comes from a study of blood T cell repertoires in COVID-19. Study-wide background: Some COVID-19 samples were acute and others convalescent; all came from the United States, Italy and Spain. T cells, B-cell-depleted T cells, or PBMCs supplied cDNA or gDNA.

Germline V lookup: CDR1 MNHEY, CDR2 SVGEGT. The CDR3 runs 16 residues. J lost 5 bases, V lost 6 bases, and 14 bases had no gene match. What was sequenced was peripheral blood. This receptor was taken from a man aged 70 or older with acute or convalescent COVID-19. This rearrangement joins TRBV6-2 or TRBV6-3 to TRBJ2-5, with 8 bases aligning to TRBD2. CDR3 sequence reads: CASSPRPSGSGETQYF. CDR3 nucleotides: TGTGCCAGCAGCCCCAGGCCGAGCGGGAGCGGCGAGACCCAGTACTTC.